This T cell receptor beta chain is drawn from a study of blood T cell repertoires in COVID-19. Study at large: COVID-19 samples from acute and convalescent phases originated in the United States, Italy and Spain.

Under the authors' procedure: Reference gene primer amplification yielded estimated nucleated cell counts. TCRdb keeps only in-frame clones here, not all; method: immunoSEQ multiplex PCR. The V and J calls and clone size were taken over from that table, and D and trimming were inferred from the DNA. Of about 250,000 clones in the sample, about 79% are singletons; the top ten hold 7.5% to 10%. Germline values: CDR1 KGHDR, CDR2 SFDVKD. The CDR3 is made up of 19 amino acids. The V gene end was trimmed by 3 bases and the J gene end by 4 bases; junction bases not matched to a gene: 9. This chain connects TRBV24-1 to TRBJ2-6; 12 bases fit TRBD1. Sequencing used peripheral blood. The clonotype originates from a man older than 75 with acute or convalescent COVID-19. The CDR3 nucleotides read TGTGCCACCAGTGATCCTCCGGGACAGGGGGCGCTAGGGGCCAACGTCCTGACTTTC. Residues: CATSDPPGQGALGANVLTF.